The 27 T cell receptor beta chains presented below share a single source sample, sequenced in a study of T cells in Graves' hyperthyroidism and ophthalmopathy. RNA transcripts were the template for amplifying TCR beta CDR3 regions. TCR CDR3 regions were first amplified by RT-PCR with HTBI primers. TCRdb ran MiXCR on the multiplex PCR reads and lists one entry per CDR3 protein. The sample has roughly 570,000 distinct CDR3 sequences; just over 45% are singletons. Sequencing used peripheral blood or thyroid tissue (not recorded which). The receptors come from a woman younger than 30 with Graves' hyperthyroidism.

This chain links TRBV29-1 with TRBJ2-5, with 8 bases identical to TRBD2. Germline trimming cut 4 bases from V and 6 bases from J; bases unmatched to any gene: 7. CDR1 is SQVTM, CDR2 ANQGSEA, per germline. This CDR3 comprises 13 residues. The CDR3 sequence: CSVVGTSSKTQYF. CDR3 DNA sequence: TGCAGCGTTGTGGGGACTAGTTCCAAGACCCAGTACTTC.

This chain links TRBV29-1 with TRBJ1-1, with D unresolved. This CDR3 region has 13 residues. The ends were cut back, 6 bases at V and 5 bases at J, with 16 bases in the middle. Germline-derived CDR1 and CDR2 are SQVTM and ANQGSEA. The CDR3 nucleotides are TGCAGCGTGGGATTCGATATAGGAACTGAAGCTTTCTTT. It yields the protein CSVGFDIGTEAFF.

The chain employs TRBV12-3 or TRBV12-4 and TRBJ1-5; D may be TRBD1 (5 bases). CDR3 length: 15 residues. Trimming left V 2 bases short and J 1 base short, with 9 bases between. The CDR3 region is CASSLRQSSNQPQHF. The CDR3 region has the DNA TGTGCCAGCAGTTTACGACAGTCAAGCAATCAGCCCCAGCATTTT.

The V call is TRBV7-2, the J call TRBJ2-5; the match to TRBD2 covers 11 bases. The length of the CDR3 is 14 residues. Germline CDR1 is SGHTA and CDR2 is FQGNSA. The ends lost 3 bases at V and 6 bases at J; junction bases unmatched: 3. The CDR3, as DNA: TGTGCCAGCAGCTTGGGACTAGCGGTCAAGACCCAGTACTTC. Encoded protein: CASSLGLAVKTQYF.

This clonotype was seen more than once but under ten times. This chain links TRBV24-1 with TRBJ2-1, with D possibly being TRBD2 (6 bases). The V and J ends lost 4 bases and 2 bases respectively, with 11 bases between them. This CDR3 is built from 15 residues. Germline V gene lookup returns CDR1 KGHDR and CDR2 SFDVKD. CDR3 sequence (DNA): TGTGCCACCAGTGACCCAGCGGGTGCCTACAATGAGCAGTTCTTC. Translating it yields CATSDPAGAYNEQFF.

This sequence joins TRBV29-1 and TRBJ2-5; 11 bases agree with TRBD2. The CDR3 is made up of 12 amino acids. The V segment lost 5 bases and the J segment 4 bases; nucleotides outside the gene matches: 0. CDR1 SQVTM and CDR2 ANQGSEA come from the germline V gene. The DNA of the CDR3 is TGCAGCGTTACTAGCGGGAGAGAGACCCAGTACTTC. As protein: CSVTSGRETQYF.

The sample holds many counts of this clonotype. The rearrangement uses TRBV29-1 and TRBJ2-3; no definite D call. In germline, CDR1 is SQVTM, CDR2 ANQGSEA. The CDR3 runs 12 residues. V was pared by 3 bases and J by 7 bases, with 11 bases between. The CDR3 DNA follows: TGCAGCGTTGAGGGCAGCCAGAATACGCAGTATTTT. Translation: CSVEGSQNTQYF.

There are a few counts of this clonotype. CDR3 nucleotide sequence: TGCAGTGCTACGGGACTAGCGGGAGTAGATACGCAGTATTTT. Translated, it gives CSATGLAGVDTQYF. The chain is built from TRBV20-1 and TRBJ2-3, with TRBD2 identical over 14 bases. With 4 bases clipped from V and 5 bases from J, the junction kept 2 bases outside the gene matches. The CDR3 has 14 residues. Per the germline V gene, CDR1 is DFQATT and CDR2 is SNEGSKA (reference sequence).

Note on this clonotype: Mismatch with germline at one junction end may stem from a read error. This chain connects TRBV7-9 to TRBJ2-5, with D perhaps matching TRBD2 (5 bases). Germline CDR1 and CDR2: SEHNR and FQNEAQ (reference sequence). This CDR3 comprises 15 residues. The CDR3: CASSQVSGIKETQYF. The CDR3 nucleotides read TGCGCCAGCAGCCAAGTCTCGGGGATCAAAGAGACCCAGTACTTC.

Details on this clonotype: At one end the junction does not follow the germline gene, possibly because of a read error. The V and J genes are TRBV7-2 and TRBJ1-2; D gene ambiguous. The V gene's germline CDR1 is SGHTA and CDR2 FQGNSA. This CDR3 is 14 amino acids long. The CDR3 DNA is TGTGCCAGCAGCTCGCAAAGGACTAACAATGGCTACACCTTC. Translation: CASSSQRTNNGYTF.

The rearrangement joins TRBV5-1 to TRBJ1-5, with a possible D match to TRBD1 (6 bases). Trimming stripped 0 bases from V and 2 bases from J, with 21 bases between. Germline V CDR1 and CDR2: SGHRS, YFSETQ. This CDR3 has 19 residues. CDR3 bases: TGCGCCAGCAGCTTGGGCAGTTTTAGAAGGACAGTATGCAATCAGCCCCAGCATTTT. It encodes CASSLGSFRRTVCNQPQHF.

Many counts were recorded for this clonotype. CDR3 coding DNA: TGTGCCAGCAGCTCGGTCGCCAGCGAGCAGTACTTC. As protein: CASSSVASEQYF. The chain employs TRBV7-8 and TRBJ2-7; no firm D call. This CDR3 comprises 12 residues. Trimming stripped 4 bases from V and 6 bases from J, with 10 bases between. CDR1 and CDR2 (germline): SGHVS, FQNEAQ.

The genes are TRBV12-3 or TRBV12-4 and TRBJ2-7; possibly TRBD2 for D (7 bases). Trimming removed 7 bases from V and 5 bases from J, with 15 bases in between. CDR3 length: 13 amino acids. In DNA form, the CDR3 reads TGTGCCAGCAACACCGGGGGGCATGACGAGCAGTACTTC. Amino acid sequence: CASNTGGHDEQYF.

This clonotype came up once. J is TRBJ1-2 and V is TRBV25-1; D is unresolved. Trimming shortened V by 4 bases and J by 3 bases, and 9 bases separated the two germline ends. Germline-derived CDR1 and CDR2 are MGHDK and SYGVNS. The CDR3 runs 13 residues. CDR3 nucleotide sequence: TGTGCCAGCAGTGGGGCCTTGGACTATGGCTACACCTTC. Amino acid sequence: CASSGALDYGYTF.

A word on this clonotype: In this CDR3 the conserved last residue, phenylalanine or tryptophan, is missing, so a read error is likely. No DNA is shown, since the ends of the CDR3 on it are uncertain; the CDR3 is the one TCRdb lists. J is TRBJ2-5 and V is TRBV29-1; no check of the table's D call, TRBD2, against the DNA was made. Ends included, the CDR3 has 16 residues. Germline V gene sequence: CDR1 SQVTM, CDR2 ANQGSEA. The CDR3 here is CSVEDVWGDYGYTFGS.

CDR3 in amino acids: CASSSTGTVGGQPQHF. The CDR3 bases are TGCGCCAGCAGCTCCACTGGGACAGTGGGGGGTCAGCCCCAGCATTTT. V and J are TRBV5-1 and TRBJ1-5; 7 bases line up with TRBD1. Unmatched junction bases numbered 12, after V lost 3 bases and J lost 6 bases. The germline CDR1 and CDR2 sequences are SGHRS and YFSETQ. The CDR3 has 16 residues.

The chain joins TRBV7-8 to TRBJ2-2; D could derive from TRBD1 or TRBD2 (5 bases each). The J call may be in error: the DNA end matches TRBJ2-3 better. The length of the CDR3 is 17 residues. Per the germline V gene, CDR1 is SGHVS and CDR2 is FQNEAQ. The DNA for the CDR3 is TGTGCCAGCAGCCCACGAACTGGCGCGACCCAAAGAGGGGCGCAGTATTTT. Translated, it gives CASSPRTGATQRGAQYF.

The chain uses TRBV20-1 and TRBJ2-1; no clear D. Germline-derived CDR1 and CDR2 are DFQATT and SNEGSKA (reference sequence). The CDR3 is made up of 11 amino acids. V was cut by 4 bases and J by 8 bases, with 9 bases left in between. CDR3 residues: CSATSWDEQFF. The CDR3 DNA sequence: TGCAGTGCTACGAGTTGGGATGAGCAGTTCTTC.

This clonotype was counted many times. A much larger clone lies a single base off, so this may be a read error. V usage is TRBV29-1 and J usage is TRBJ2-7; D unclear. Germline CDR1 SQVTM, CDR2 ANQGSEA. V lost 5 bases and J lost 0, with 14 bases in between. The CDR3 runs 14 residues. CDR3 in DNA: TGCAGCGTTCTATCGGCAGGAAACTCCTACGAGCAGTACTTC. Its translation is CSVLSAGNSYEQYF.

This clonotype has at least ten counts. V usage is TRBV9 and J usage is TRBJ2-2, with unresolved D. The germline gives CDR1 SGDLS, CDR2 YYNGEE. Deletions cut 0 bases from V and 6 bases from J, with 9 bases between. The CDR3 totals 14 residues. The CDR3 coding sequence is TGTGCCAGCAGCGTAGAGGGCATACCCGGGGAGCTGTTTTTT. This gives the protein CASSVEGIPGELFF. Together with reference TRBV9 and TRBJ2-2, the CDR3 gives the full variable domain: DSGVTQTPKHLITATGQRVTLRCSPRSGDLSVYWYQQSLDQGLQFLIQYYNGEERAKGNILERFSAQQFPDLHSELNLSSLELGDSALYFCASSVEGIPGELFFGEGSRLTVL.

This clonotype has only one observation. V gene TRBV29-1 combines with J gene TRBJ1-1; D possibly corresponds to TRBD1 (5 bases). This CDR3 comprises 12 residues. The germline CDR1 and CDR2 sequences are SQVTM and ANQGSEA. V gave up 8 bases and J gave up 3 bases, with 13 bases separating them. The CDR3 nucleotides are TGCAGCCCCCTTCGGGGGGACACTGAAGCTTTCTTT. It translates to CSPLRGDTEAFF. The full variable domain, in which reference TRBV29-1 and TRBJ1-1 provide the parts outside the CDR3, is SAVISQKPSRDICQRGTSLTIQCQVDSQVTMMFWYRQQPGQSLTLIATANQGSEATYESGFVIDKFPISRPNLTFSTLTVSNMSPEDSSIYLCSPLRGDTEAFFGQGTRLTVV.

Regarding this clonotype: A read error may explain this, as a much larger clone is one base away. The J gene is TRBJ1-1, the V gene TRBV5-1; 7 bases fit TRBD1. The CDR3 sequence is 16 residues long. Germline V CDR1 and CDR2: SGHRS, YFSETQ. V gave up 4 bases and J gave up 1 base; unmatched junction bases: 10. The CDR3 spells CASSKGTVTSNTEAFF. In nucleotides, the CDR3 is TGCGCCAGCAGCAAAGGGACAGTCACGTCGAACACTGAAGCTTTCTTT.

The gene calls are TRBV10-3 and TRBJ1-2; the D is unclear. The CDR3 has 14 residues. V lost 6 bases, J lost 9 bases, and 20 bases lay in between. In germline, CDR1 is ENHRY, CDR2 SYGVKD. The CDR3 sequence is CAIRMGSRDIRYTF. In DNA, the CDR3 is TGTGCCATCAGGATGGGCAGTCGGGATATTCGCTACACCTTC.

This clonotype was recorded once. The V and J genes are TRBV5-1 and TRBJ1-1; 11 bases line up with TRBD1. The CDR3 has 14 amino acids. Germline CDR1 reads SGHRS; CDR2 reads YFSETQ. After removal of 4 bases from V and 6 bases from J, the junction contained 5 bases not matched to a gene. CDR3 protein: CASSVGQGVAEAFF. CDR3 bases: TGCGCCAGCAGCGTGGGACAGGGGGTGGCTGAAGCTTTCTTT.

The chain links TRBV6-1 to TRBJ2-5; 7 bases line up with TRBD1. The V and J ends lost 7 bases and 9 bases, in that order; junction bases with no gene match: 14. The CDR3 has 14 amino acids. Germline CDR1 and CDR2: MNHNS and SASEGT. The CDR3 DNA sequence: TGTGCCAGCACCGCCGGGACAGACCTGAAGCCCCAGTACTTC. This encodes CASTAGTDLKPQYF.

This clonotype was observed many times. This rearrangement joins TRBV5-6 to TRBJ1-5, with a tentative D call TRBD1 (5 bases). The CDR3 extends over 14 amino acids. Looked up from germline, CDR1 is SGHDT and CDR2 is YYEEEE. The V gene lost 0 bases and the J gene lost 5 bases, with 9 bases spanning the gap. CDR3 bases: TGTGCCAGCAGCTTGGGGAGGGGTGATCAGCCCCAGCATTTT. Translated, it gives CASSLGRGDQPQHF. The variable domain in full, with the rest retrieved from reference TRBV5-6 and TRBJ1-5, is DAGVTQSPTHLIKTRGQQVTLRCSPKSGHDTVSWYQQALGQGPQFIFQYYEEEERQRGNFPDRFSGHQFPNYSSELNVNALLLGDSALYLCASSLGRGDQPQHFGDGTRLSIL.

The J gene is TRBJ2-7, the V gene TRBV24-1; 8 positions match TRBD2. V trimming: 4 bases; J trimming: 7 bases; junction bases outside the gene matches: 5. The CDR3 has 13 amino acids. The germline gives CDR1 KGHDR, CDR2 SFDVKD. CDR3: CATSEQKREEQYF. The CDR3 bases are TGTGCCACCAGTGAGCAGAAGCGGGAGGAGCAGTACTTC.